Included here is one T cell receptor (beta chain) sequence, with context. This clone's antigen is unknown. No much larger clonotype is one base removed from it; base qualities were not supplied. The data derive from a study of cytomegalovirus exposure and HLA in healthy donors (dated by TCRdb to about 2017). Study-level background: According to an earlier analysis of 587 of the donors, some 170 million T cells yielded 120 million or so unique TCR beta sequences and around 300 Gb of sequence data. About 310 gigabases of sequencing data and approximately 93 million unique TCR sequences were included in an early release covering several hundred HLA-typed donors. Among the approximately 420 genotyped donors, approximately 82% belonged to the genetic ancestry cluster associated with self-reported Caucasian donors. The study was designed to test whether signatures of past pathogen exposure could be identified by cataloging public T cell receptors. Using immunosequencing, the study profiled T cell repertoires from some 670 subjects and related those repertoires to cytomegalovirus serostatus. A separate validation cohort of roughly 130 different subjects was used in addition to the roughly 670-subject first cohort. To predict cytomegalovirus infection status, the study combined high-throughput TCR immunosequencing, statistical association of individual TCRs with disease status, and machine learning. A later analysis re-examined previously published TCR beta repertoires from several hundred donors and added high-resolution HLA genotyping to investigate patterns of TCR occurrence. Rather than drawing on any new phenotypic data, the later analysis identified candidate immune exposures from TCR beta sequences and the way those sequences occurred across donors. An earlier analysis of some 500 of the donors used high-throughput TCR beta sequencing to judge whether each TCR beta V gene segment behaved as functional or pseudogenic. Donor age, sex, ethnicity and CMV serostatus were compiled together with the repertoire data. A later genetic analysis used genome-wide SNP genotypes for about three fifths of the roughly 700 donors, treating that subset as a discovery cohort. Every repertoire in the discovery cohort had been generated on one and the same sequencing platform. Both class I and class II loci were covered by HLA typing, at four-digit resolution. Typing coverage varied by locus: about 620-640 donors for A, B, C, DRB1 and DQB1; more than 500 for DQA1; around 570 for DPA1; fewer than 480 for DPB1. Because of strong linkage in the cohort, five DR-DQ haplotypes were treated as single units for association and clustering. Among some 400 genotyped donors of the cohort, an average of roughly 230,000 unique TCR beta nucleotide sequences was sequenced per donor, of which approximately 18% were non-productive.

The library was built by means of the immunoSEQ multiplex PCR assay. A mixture of 60 forward primers for TCR Vbeta segments and 13 reverse primers for TCR Jbeta segments was used in the multiplex PCR. The CDR3 region of rearranged TCR beta genes was amplified from genomic DNA with a multiplex PCR assay. Amplified TCR beta libraries were sequenced as 87-base-pair reads on the Illumina HiSeq System. The source study handled its data this way. A later analysis counted tens of millions of unique TCR beta chains across the 670 or so repertoires, and some 12 million of these chains were shared by at least two donors. Raw reads were error-corrected and collapsed into unique sequences by a nearest-neighbor algorithm in which closely related sequences were merged to remove PCR and sequencing errors. CDR3 sequences were aligned to IMGT reference sequences to assign V, D and J gene segments. For a sequence to be retained, a match of at least six nucleotides was required to both a V gene segment and a J gene segment. A rearrangement counted as productive if the CDR3 had no stop codons and remained in frame with V and J, and every other rearrangement counted as non-productive. CDR3 was defined according to IMGT convention as the region running from the second conserved V-encoded cysteine to the conserved J-encoded phenylalanine. The earlier analysis of about 530 of the donors excluded any sequence lacking an unambiguous match to a single V gene segment. An earlier analysis of roughly 590 of the donors called V segments functional above 56.7% productive rearrangements and segregating when the between-donor standard deviation exceeded 5%. A statistical classification framework was built for diagnosing cytomegalovirus status from the catalog of TCR beta chain sequences. A later analysis assigned V and J genes by comparing TCR nucleotide sequences with IMGT/GENE-DB human TR gene sequences. In a later analysis, CDR3 sequences and most-parsimonious VDJ recombination scenarios were assigned using the TCRdist pipeline. In a later analysis, each TCR beta chain was defined by its CDR3 amino acid sequence together with its V-gene family, and reads lacking a unique V-gene family were excluded. As a way to deal with suspected cross-contamination and a sequencing artifact, a later analysis dropped nearly 600 nucleotide sequences that were highly shared and had low generation probability. In a later analysis, a clonal expansion index was calculated for each public chain from normalized within-repertoire ranks of inferred template counts. In a later analysis, generation probabilities were computed using a VDJ recombination model fitted to out-of-frame rearrangements, and the results were checked against IGoR. A later analysis scored TCR-TCR, TCR-HLA and TCR-CMV co-occurrence with hypergeometric tests, applying a repertoire-size bias correction to TCR pairs. In a later analysis, false discovery rates were estimated by permuting HLA or CMV assignments 20 times. In a later analysis, co-occurring TCRs were grouped with DBSCAN, and TCRdist sequence similarity was added when clustering was performed within HLA-allele-positive subsets. Repertoires with fewer than 30,000 or more than 120,000 public chains were left out of co-occurrence clustering, as were about five repertoires with anomalous nucleotide sharing. Imported from immuneACCESS, the table was reduced by TCRdb to in-frame sequences with V and J called. These copies leave out some clones; in studies compared against another copy, an unresolved V gene accounts for under half, and the cause of the remainder is not known. That table supplies the V and J calls and clone size; D and trimming were determined from the DNA. The sample records about 98,000 clones, about four fifths of which are singletons. The ten biggest clones cover more than 3% of the sample.

The germline V gene yields SGDLS for CDR1 and YYNGEE for CDR2. V sheds 0 bases and J sheds 4 bases, leaving 7 bases between their ends. Including cysteine and phenylalanine, the CDR3 has 13 amino acids. Only the CDR3 portion is preserved as DNA: 39 bases, with reading frame beginning at the first base. What the research found in general, with its limitations: According to a later analysis, most CMV-associated TCR beta chains appeared to be HLA-restricted, and the HLA associations seemed to be driven largely by CMV exposure. Because some donors lacked HLA typing at each locus, the association tests relied only on the typed subset. Cytomegalovirus status was reported to be diagnosed by the classifier with high specificity and sensitivity in both the original and validation cohorts. A few of the identified cytomegalovirus-associated TCR beta chains were confirmed in vitro to be specific for cytomegalovirus antigens. Because counts were too low, around 17 rarely observed V segments, including chromosome 9 orphons, were left out of the earlier analysis of 587 of the donors. The authors suggested that the approach could potentially be generalized to other disease states and immunological phenotypes. V-gene and J-gene trimming of TCR beta chains was associated with a missense DCLRE1C variant in a later genetic analysis, and the association was replicated in an independent cohort. Some IMGT-functional V segments, including TRBV6-2 and TRBV6-3, could not be told apart with the 87-base-pair reads, so those segments were excluded. Linkage disequilibrium might explain the correlated functional status among segregating V segments, but an unknown experimental factor could not be ruled out. The study gave a list of 150 to 200 TCR beta chains associated with cytomegalovirus. In an earlier analysis of over 550 of the donors, most TCR beta V segments were observed in productive rearrangements about 87% or about 30% of the time, broadly matching IMGT annotations. Several of the top co-occurrence clusters appeared to be linked to parvovirus B19, influenza, CMV and Epstein-Barr virus, according to a later analysis. In a later analysis, HLA-associated TCR beta chains showed more clonal expansion and lower generation probabilities than non-associated chains that were equally common. For the cohort, immune exposure information was limited to CMV serostatus. Compared with the roughly 670-donor mean, donors in an Asian-associated ancestry cluster had fewer N-insertions in productive TCRs, according to a later genetic analysis. Strong co-occurrence of HLA alleles, especially DR and DQ, made assigning TCR associations to individual alleles difficult. A further reported finding was that TCR beta sequences accurately predicted the HLA-A and HLA-B alleles for most subjects in the first cohort. In a later analysis, TCR association rates were found to vary across HLA loci, with the most associated TCRs seen for DRB1 alleles and the fewest for HLA-C alleles. A cluster of highly shared sequence variants was judged likely to be a technical artifact of the sequencing pipeline. In this cohort, only TCR beta chains were sequenced, and detectable features were limited by the absence of alpha or paired-chain data. Most TCR sequences were observed very rarely across donors, whereas some public TCRs were present in many individuals. A later analysis associated 16,951 TCR beta sequences with specific HLA alleles at a false discovery rate of 0.05. The presence/absence analyses assumed that sequencing depth was roughly uniform across donors, and that assumption may not be true.

In total, approximately 690 healthy bone marrow donors made up the cohort. At the time of sampling, every cohort member was nominally healthy, though immune exposures that went unrecorded were likely present. The donor tested CMV seropositive and was one of the 289 seropositive cohort members. Every donor gave a peripheral blood sample, and the peripheral blood mononuclear cells from that sample were used for TCR beta sequencing. Genomic DNA was extracted from the blood cell samples with the Qiagen DNeasy Blood Extraction Kit. Material: PBMCs. The TCR sequence derives from a female donor in good health and CMV-seropositive. The chain is encoded by TRBV9 joined to TRBJ1-1; a confident D gene designation cannot be given. The CDR3 protein: CASSVDFGTEAFF. The bases are TGTGCCAGCAGCGTAGACTTCGGCACTGAAGCTTTCTTT.